The rows below give T cell receptor beta chains drawn from one sample of a study of blood T cell repertoires in COVID-19. Here immunoSEQ multiplex PCR was the method, and the copy in TCRdb shows in-frame clones only, minus some. Of roughly 100,000 clones detected, approximately 81% appear once; the ten largest clones hold less than 45%. Source material: peripheral blood. These receptors were obtained from a man aged 80 or over with acute or convalescent COVID-19. Each CDR3 is given with its conserved first and last residue. A D gene is named only where the DNA matches it firmly. Size is omitted from some rows. Given values are once, few, many or a class for expanded clones.

V gene: TRBV6-5
clone size: NA
J gene: TRBJ2-3
D gene: TRBD2
CDR3 DNA: TGTGCCAGCAGGGGTGCGGGAGGAACAGATACGCAGTATTTT
CDR3 protein: CASRGAGGTDTQYF

V gene: TRBV28
clone size: once
J gene: TRBJ2-2
D gene: TRBD2
CDR3 DNA: TGTGCCAGCAGTTTATTAACTAGCGGGAGGGCCCTGGACACCGGGGAGCTGTTTTTT
CDR3 protein: CASSLLTSGRALDTGELFF

V gene: TRBV25-1
clone size: NA
J gene: TRBJ1-6
D gene: TRBD1
CDR3 DNA: TGTGCCAGCAGTGAATGGCTCGGGACAGGGGATTCACCCCTCCACTTT
CDR3 protein: CASSEWLGTGDSPLHF

V gene: TRBV14
clone size: NA
J gene: TRBJ2-6
D gene: NA
CDR3 DNA: TGTGCCAGCAGCCAAGATAAGGGAGTGGGTGGGGCCAACGTCCTGACTTTC
CDR3 protein: CASSQDKGVGGANVLTF

V gene: TRBV3-1/TRBV3-2
clone size: NA
J gene: TRBJ1-2
D gene: NA
CDR3 DNA: TGTGCCAGCAGCCAAGAACAAGTCGGCTACACCTTC
CDR3 protein: CASSQEQVGYTF

V gene: TRBV4-1
clone size: once
J gene: TRBJ2-1
D gene: NA
CDR3 DNA: TGCGCCAGCAGCCAATATAGGGGTAGATCAGGCAATGAGCAGTTCTTC
CDR3 protein: CASSQYRGRSGNEQFF

V gene: TRBV19
clone size: NA
J gene: TRBJ2-7
D gene: TRBD1
CDR3 DNA: TGTGCCAGTAGTCCCCCTGGACAGGGGGCAGACGAGCAGTACTTC
CDR3 protein: CASSPPGQGADEQYF

V gene: TRBV25-1
clone size: NA
J gene: TRBJ1-2
D gene: NA
CDR3 DNA: TGTGCCAGCAGTGACGGCTATGGCTACACCTTC
CDR3 protein: CASSDGYGYTF

V gene: TRBV14
clone size: NA
J gene: TRBJ2-3
D gene: TRBD1
CDR3 DNA: TGTGCCAGCAGCGGACAGGGCTTTAGCACAGATACGCAGTATTTT
CDR3 protein: CASSGQGFSTDTQYF

V gene: TRBV3-1/TRBV3-2
clone size: NA
J gene: TRBJ2-7
D gene: NA
CDR3 DNA: TGTGCCAGCAGCCAAGACCCTGGGGGGACCTACGAGCAGTACTTC
CDR3 protein: CASSQDPGGTYEQYF

V gene: TRBV27
clone size: NA
J gene: TRBJ1-1
D gene: NA
CDR3 DNA: TGTGCCAGCAGTTTGTGGGCAGGGGTCGGGACTGAAGCTTTCTTT
CDR3 protein: CASSLWAGVGTEAFF

V gene: TRBV30
clone size: NA
J gene: TRBJ2-5
D gene: TRBD2
CDR3 DNA: TGTGCCTGGAGTGTAAGCCTAGCGGGAGGCCAAGAGACCCAGTACTTC
CDR3 protein: CAWSVSLAGGQETQYF

V gene: TRBV7-9
clone size: NA
J gene: TRBJ2-7
D gene: NA
CDR3 DNA: TGTGCCAGCAGCTTCGCGGGACAGTCCTACGAGCAGTACTTC
CDR3 protein: CASSFAGQSYEQYF

V gene: TRBV2
clone size: NA
J gene: TRBJ2-7
D gene: NA
CDR3 DNA: TGTGCCAGCACCAACTTGCCGGGCAGGGGCTACGAGCAGTACTTC
CDR3 protein: CASTNLPGRGYEQYF

V gene: TRBV2
clone size: NA
J gene: TRBJ2-3
D gene: NA
CDR3 DNA: TGTGCCAGCAGTGAAAACGGGGGTTTAAGCACAGATACGCAGTATTTT
CDR3 protein: CASSENGGLSTDTQYF

V gene: TRBV5-1
clone size: NA
J gene: TRBJ1-6
D gene: NA
CDR3 DNA: TGCGCCAGCAGCCCGGAGGGGAATTCACCCCTCCACTTT
CDR3 protein: CASSPEGNSPLHF

V gene: TRBV30
clone size: NA
J gene: TRBJ1-4
D gene: NA
CDR3 DNA: TGTGCCTGGACCCAACAGGGTAGCGAAAAACTGTTTTTT
CDR3 protein: CAWTQQGSEKLFF

V gene: TRBV5-1
clone size: NA
J gene: TRBJ2-1
D gene: TRBD1
CDR3 DNA: TGCGCCAGCAGCTACGCAGGGGGCCCCACTTACAATGAGCAGTTCTTC
CDR3 protein: CASSYAGGPTYNEQFF

V gene: TRBV5-1
clone size: NA
J gene: TRBJ2-2
D gene: TRBD1
CDR3 DNA: TGCGCCAGCAAATTGACAGGGACGGACACCGGGGAGCTGTTTTTT
CDR3 protein: CASKLTGTDTGELFF

V gene: TRBV14
clone size: NA
J gene: TRBJ1-4
D gene: NA
CDR3 DNA: TGTGCCAGCAGCCAAGATAGTCGGCGGCCGAATGAAAAACTGTTTTTT
CDR3 protein: CASSQDSRRPNEKLFF

V gene: TRBV7-8
clone size: once
J gene: TRBJ2-2
D gene: NA
CDR3 DNA: TGTGCCAGCAGCTTATTCTTCGGCCAGGGGCAGAACACCGGGGAGCTGTTTTTT
CDR3 protein: CASSLFFGQGQNTGELFF

V gene: TRBV7-8
clone size: NA
J gene: TRBJ1-5
D gene: NA
CDR3 DNA: TGTGCCAGCAGCTTAGCCGGAGGAGACAATCAGCCCCAGCATTTT
CDR3 protein: CASSLAGGDNQPQHF

V gene: TRBV3-1/TRBV3-2
clone size: NA
J gene: TRBJ2-2
D gene: NA
CDR3 DNA: TGTGCCAGCAGCCCTCGTTCATACAGCAACACCGGGGAGCTGTTTTTT
CDR3 protein: CASSPRSYSNTGELFF